These 18 T cell receptor beta chains came from one sample sequenced in a study of cytomegalovirus exposure and HLA in healthy donors. The PCR contained 60 Vbeta and 13 Jbeta primers. The data were produced by immunoSEQ multiplex PCR, yet TCRdb's version contains in-frame clones alone and is incomplete. Here the sample spans 150,000 to 200,000 clones, over 75% being singletons. Sequences were obtained from PBMCs. The receptors stem from a woman in her forties or fifties in good health and CMV-seropositive.

This rearrangement joins TRBV19 to TRBJ2-1; D not resolved. CDR1 and CDR2 (germline): LNHDA, SQIVND (reference sequence). The CDR3 has 15 residues. With 6 bases removed from V and 1 base from J, the gap between germline ends came to 13 bases. The chain's CDR3 is CASRMRRSSYNEQFF. The CDR3 DNA reads TGTGCCAGTAGGATGCGGAGAAGTTCCTACAATGAGCAGTTCTTC.

The rearrangement joins TRBV6-6 to TRBJ2-3; 8 bases are shared with TRBD1. J gave up 5 bases and V 5 bases, and 6 bases lay outside the gene matches. The CDR3 is 14 residues long. Looked up from germline, CDR1 is MNHNY and CDR2 is SVGAGI (reference sequence). The CDR3 bases are TGTGCCAGCAGTCCTCGGACAGGGTTAGATACGCAGTATTTT. This codes for CASSPRTGLDTQYF.

This clone has just a few counts. The chain has TRBV7-2 and TRBJ1-1; weak D call: TRBD1 (6 bases). The CDR3 totals 14 residues. Trimming removed 2 bases from V and 8 bases from J, with 15 bases in between. CDR1 and CDR2 (germline): SGHTA, FQGNSA. The CDR3 sequence: CASSLSRDRNEAFF. The DNA for the CDR3 is TGTGCCAGCAGCTTATCCCGTGACAGGAACGAAGCTTTCTTT.

The chain uses TRBV7-6 and TRBJ1-1, with TRBD1 matching 7 bases. The V gene end was trimmed by 5 bases and the J gene end by 1 base; junction bases not matched to a gene: 7. The CDR3 loop spans 15 amino acids. CDR1 is SGHVS, CDR2 FNYEAQ, per germline. This CDR3 is CASSRGGGGNTEAFF. DNA for the CDR3: TGTGCCAGCAGCCGCGGAGGGGGCGGGAACACTGAAGCTTTCTTT.

The V call is TRBV7-9, the J call TRBJ2-7; the D gene is possibly TRBD1 (6 bases). The CDR3 loop spans 17 amino acids. The germline CDR1 and CDR2 sequences are SEHNR and FQNEAQ (reference sequence). Trimming removed 4 bases at V and 3 bases at J, with 22 bases between. CDR3 sequence reads: CASSSSRRGTDGYEQYF. CDR3 nucleotide sequence: TGTGCCAGCAGCTCCTCCCGAAGGGGGACCGATGGCTACGAGCAGTACTTC. The variable domain in full, with the rest retrieved from reference TRBV7-9 and TRBJ2-7, is DTGVSQNPRHKITKRGQNVTFRCDPISEHNRLYWYRQTLGQGPEFLTYFQNEAQLEKSRLLSDRFSAERPKGSFSTLEIQRTEQGDSAMYLCASSSSRRGTDGYEQYFGPGTRLTVT.

About this clone itself: Additional DNA sequences in this sample encode the identical CDR3. This chain links TRBV29-1 with TRBJ1-6; 9 bases match TRBD1. There are 13 residues in the CDR3. The V and J ends lost 5 bases and 7 bases, in that order; junction bases with no gene match: 3. Looked up from germline, CDR1 is SQVTM and CDR2 is ANQGSEA. The CDR3 is CSVRTGDNSPLHF. The CDR3 DNA reads TGCAGCGTTAGGACAGGGGACAATTCACCCCTCCACTTT. Based on the CDR3 plus reference TRBV29-1 and TRBJ1-6, the full variable domain is SAVISQKPSRDICQRGTSLTIQCQVDSQVTMMFWYRQQPGQSLTLIATANQGSEATYESGFVIDKFPISRPNLTFSTLTVSNMSPEDSSIYLCSVRTGDNSPLHFGNGTRLTVT.

This clone was recorded a few times. This chain links TRBV19 with TRBJ1-2; 7 bases map to TRBD1. The CDR3 loop spans 14 amino acids. The germline CDR1 and CDR2 sequences are LNHDA and SQIVND (reference sequence). Losses at the gene ends were 6 bases for V and 0 bases for J; bases not matched to a gene: 4. CDR3 sequence reads: CASREGTANYGYTF. For the CDR3, the DNA is TGTGCCAGTAGGGAGGGGACAGCTAACTATGGCTACACCTTC.

This clone was recorded only once. The gene calls are TRBV11-2 and TRBJ1-6; TRBD1 aligns across 10 bases. Germline CDR1 reads SGHAT; CDR2 reads FQNNGV. After removal of 1 base from V and 6 bases from J, the junction contained 9 bases not matched to a gene. The CDR3 is 18 residues long. The CDR3 DNA reads TGTGCCAGCAGCTTAGGGCGGACAGGGGGTTGGGGTAATTCACCCCTCCACTTT. It is translated as CASSLGRTGGWGNSPLHF.

This chain joins TRBV11-2 and TRBJ2-7; the match to TRBD2 covers 11 bases. The CDR3 length is 15 residues. Germline lookup yields CDR1 SGHAT and CDR2 FQNNGV. The J segment lost 6 bases and the V segment lost 6 bases, leaving 10 bases of the junction unmatched. The CDR3 DNA reads TGTGCCAGCAGTGTAGTAGCGGGAGGGCCACGCGAGCAGTACTTC. Its protein product is CASSVVAGGPREQYF.

The chain carries TRBV11-2 and TRBJ2-2, with no clear D. This CDR3 contains 15 residues. Germline V gene data show CDR1 as SGHAT and CDR2 as FQNNGV. The V end lost 2 bases, the J end lost 2 bases, and 9 bases lay between the germline ends. Here the CDR3 DNA reads TGTGCCAGCAGCTTAACAGACCTCAACACCGGGGAGCTGTTTTTT. Translating gives CASSLTDLNTGELFF.

V usage is TRBV7-3 and J usage is TRBJ2-1; no clear D. Trimming removed 6 bases from V and 0 bases from J, with 12 bases in between. There are 15 residues in the CDR3. CDR1 and CDR2 (germline): SGHTA, FQGTGA. For the CDR3, the DNA is TGTGCCAGCAGTCCGGATAGGAGCTCCTACAATGAGCAGTTCTTC. This encodes CASSPDRSSYNEQFF.

V and J are TRBV29-1 and TRBJ2-7, with 9 bases matching TRBD1. CDR3 length equals 14 residues. Looked up from germline, CDR1 is SQVTM and CDR2 is ANQGSEA. J gave up 1 base and V 3 bases, and 4 bases lay outside the gene matches. The CDR3 bases are TGCAGCGTTGATTCCGGGACAGGGTCCTACGAGCAGTACTTC. Residues: CSVDSGTGSYEQYF.

The rearrangement uses TRBV28 and TRBJ1-2, with D perhaps matching TRBD1 (6 bases). Germline CDR1 reads MDHEN; CDR2 reads SYDVKM. The V gene lost 6 bases and the J gene lost 4 bases, with 12 bases spanning the gap. The CDR3 loop spans 13 amino acids. The CDR3 sequence: CASRPTGFYGYTF. The CDR3 DNA sequence: TGTGCCAGCAGGCCAACAGGGTTCTATGGCTACACCTTC.

This chain connects TRBV28 to TRBJ2-3; D gene unclear. The V end lost 3 bases, the J end lost 4 bases, and 11 bases lay between the germline ends. Germline V gene sequence: CDR1 MDHEN, CDR2 SYDVKM. There are 14 residues in the CDR3. Here the CDR3 reads CASSLPRLADTQYF. CDR3 sequence (DNA): TGTGCCAGCAGTTTGCCCAGACTTGCAGATACGCAGTATTTT.

The sample holds a few counts of this clone. V is TRBV6-1 and J is TRBJ2-7, with 7 bases lining up with TRBD1. CDR1 and CDR2 from the germline V gene are MNHNS and SASEGT. The V gene end was trimmed by 7 bases and the J gene end by 2 bases; junction bases not matched to a gene: 5. The CDR3 sequence is 13 residues long. The CDR3 loop is CASTPGQTYEQYF. The CDR3 DNA sequence: TGTGCCAGCACTCCGGGACAGACCTACGAGCAGTACTTC.

The chain links TRBV7-9 to TRBJ2-1, with 11 bases aligning to TRBD1. The CDR3 length is 16 residues. J gave up 4 bases and V 5 bases, and 7 bases lay outside the gene matches. Germline CDR1 reads SEHNR; CDR2 reads FQNEAQ (reference sequence). CDR3 nucleotides: TGTGCCAGCAGCGCCCGCCGGGACAGGGGGTACAATGAGCAGTTCTTC. This codes for CASSARRDRGYNEQFF.

This clone was picked up one time. The V call is TRBV7-3, the J call TRBJ2-1, with 12 bases aligning to TRBD2. This CDR3 is built from 18 residues. V shed 3 bases, J shed 7 bases, and the junction held 13 bases outside the gene matches. Germline values: CDR1 SGHTA, CDR2 FQGTGA. The CDR3 DNA follows: TGTGCCAGCAGCTTGTCAGGGCCGGGAACTAGCGGGAGGAATGAGCAGTTCTTC. As protein: CASSLSGPGTSGRNEQFF.

The chain is built from TRBV7-3 and TRBJ1-1; D remains ambiguous. Trimming pared 5 bases from V and 6 bases from J, leaving 13 bases between. This CDR3 has 13 residues. The V gene's germline CDR1 is SGHTA and CDR2 FQGTGA. The CDR3: CASSEAGFAEAFF. Written as DNA, the CDR3 is TGTGCCAGCAGCGAGGCGGGGTTCGCTGAAGCTTTCTTT.